The 9 T cell receptor beta chains listed next were all sequenced from one sample in a study of cytomegalovirus exposure and HLA in healthy donors. PCR employed 60 Vbeta and 13 Jbeta primers. Produced via immunoSEQ multiplex PCR; TCRdb's table is partial and in-frame only. This table holds 75,000 to 100,000 clones, roughly 77% found once. The sequencing sample was made of PBMCs. The receptors were gathered from a man between 25 and 39 years old in good health and CMV-seronegative.

The V and J genes are TRBV27 and TRBJ1-2; 9 nucleotides align to TRBD1. The CDR3 spans 14 residues. Germline V gives CDR1 MNHEY, CDR2 SMNVEV (reference sequence). V shed 5 bases and J 6 bases; nucleotides not matched to a gene: 7. CDR3 residues: CASSEQGAKDGYTF. CDR3 in DNA: TGTGCCAGCAGTGAACAGGGGGCTAAAGATGGCTACACCTTC.

The chain couples TRBV5-6 to TRBJ1-6; no reliable D call. Germline CDR1 is SGHDT and CDR2 is YYEEEE. The CDR3 has 14 amino acids. V was trimmed by 4 bases and J by 7 bases, leaving 12 bases between them. In DNA form, the CDR3 reads TGTGCCAGCAGCCAGAACAGTATCAATTCACCCCTCCACTTT. This codes for CASSQNSINSPLHF.

The chain has TRBV10-3 and TRBJ2-6; D call uncertain. The V end was cut by 9 bases, the J end by 0 bases, with 3 bases between. CDR1 and CDR2 from the germline V gene are ENHRY and SYGVKD. This CDR3 is 12 amino acids long. The CDR3 DNA sequence: TGTGCCATTTACTCTGGGGCCAACGTCCTGACTTTC. This sequence encodes CAIYSGANVLTF.

The V call is TRBV30, the J call TRBJ1-3, with D uncertain. The CDR3 loop spans 14 amino acids. Trimming took 7 bases from V and 0 from J, leaving 13 bases between them. Germline-derived CDR1 and CDR2 are GTSNPN and SVGIG (reference sequence). The CDR3 loop reads CAFGVKSSGNTIYF. The CDR3 coding sequence is TGTGCCTTCGGAGTCAAGAGCTCTGGAAACACCATATATTTT. The full variable domain, rest sourced from reference TRBV30 and TRBJ1-3, is SQTIHQWPATLVQPVGSPLSLECTVEGTSNPNLYWYRQAAGRGLQLLFYSVGIGQISSEVPQNLSASRPQDRQFILSSKKLLLSDSGFYLCAFGVKSSGNTIYFGEGSWLTVV.

V gene TRBV9 combines with J gene TRBJ1-4; no definite D call. The germline V gene encodes CDR1 SGDLS and CDR2 YYNGEE. Trimming cost V 2 bases and J 5 bases, with 13 bases left between them. The CDR3 covers 15 residues. CDR3 nucleotide sequence: TGTGCCAGCAGCGTGGGGAGGTCGGGAAATGAAAAACTGTTTTTT. Translated, it gives CASSVGRSGNEKLFF.

V is TRBV4-1 and J is TRBJ2-7, with 7 bases that match TRBD2. CDR1 MGHRA and CDR2 YSYEKL come from the germline V gene. V dropped 5 bases and J dropped 0; count of bases not matched to a gene: 19. This CDR3 is 19 amino acids long. This CDR3 reads CASSFILLTRGGPSYEQYF. CDR3 bases: TGCGCCAGCAGCTTCATCCTGCTCACGCGCGGGGGTCCCTCCTACGAGCAGTACTTC.

The rearrangement joins TRBV5-1 to TRBJ2-7, with D perhaps matching TRBD2 (6 bases). This CDR3 has 14 residues. The V gene lost 4 bases and the J gene lost 4 bases, with 15 bases spanning the gap. Germline V CDR1 and CDR2: SGHRS, YFSETQ. This CDR3 is CASSAGGRSYEQYF. The CDR3 DNA sequence: TGCGCCAGCAGCGCCGGGGGTAGGTCATACGAGCAGTACTTC. Supplemented by reference TRBV5-1 and TRBJ2-7, the full variable domain reads KAGVTQTPRYLIKTRGQQVTLSCSPISGHRSVSWYQQTPGQGLQFLFEYFSETQRNKGNFPGRFSGRQFSNSRSEMNVSTLELGDSALYLCASSAGGRSYEQYFGPGTRLTVT.

This clone has a single count. The gene calls are TRBV30 and TRBJ2-7, with TRBD2 identical over 9 bases. In germline, CDR1 is GTSNPN, CDR2 SVGIG (reference sequence). V lost 3 bases to trimming and J lost 2 bases; unmatched junction nucleotides: 5. This CDR3 region has 14 residues. Written as DNA, the CDR3 is TGTGCCTGGAGGGCGGGGGGGCTGCCCTACGAGCAGTACTTC. Protein product: CAWRAGGLPYEQYF.

The chain has TRBV15 and TRBJ2-3; 8 bases line up with TRBD2. The V gene end was trimmed by 3 bases and the J gene end by 8 bases; junction bases not matched to a gene: 7. The CDR3 is 14 residues long. From germline, CDR1 is LNHNV and CDR2 YYDKDF (reference sequence). The chain's CDR3 is CATSSAGGRATQYF. In DNA form, the CDR3 reads TGTGCCACCAGCAGCGCGGGGGGCCGCGCTACGCAGTATTTT.